This T cell receptor (beta chain) was sequenced during a study of blood T cell repertoires in COVID-19. Study information: Samples came from the United States, Italy and Spain, spanning acute and convalescent COVID-19.

As processed by the authors: Estimation of nucleated cell counts was performed using reference gene primer amplification. Generated by immunoSEQ multiplex PCR, the TCRdb table keeps only in-frame clones and is missing some. The DNA was the basis for D and trimming; V, J and clone size are from that table. Among about 230,000 clones listed, about 79% were seen once. The length of the CDR3 is 16 residues. V lost 0 bases and J lost 4, with 15 bases in between. The germline gives CDR1 SGHAT, CDR2 FQNNGV. This receptor was obtained from a man aged 40-49 years who had recovered from COVID-19. This chain uses TRBV11-2 with TRBJ2-5; TRBD1 might be the D (6 bases). Sequenced input: peripheral blood. CDR3 in DNA: TGTGCCAGCAGCTTAGATCAGGGGTCGATTTTAGAGACCCAGTACTTC. It specifies CASSLDQGSILETQYF. Based on the CDR3 plus reference TRBV11-2 and TRBJ2-5, the full variable domain is EAGVAQSPRYKIIEKRQSVAFWCNPISGHATLYWYQQILGQGPKLLIQFQNNGVVDDSQLPKDRFSAERLKGVDSTLKIQPAKLEDSAVYLCASSLDQGSILETQYFGPGTRLLVL.